This T cell receptor (beta chain) was profiled in a study of regulatory T cells in long-lasting Graves disease. The time point denotes: newly diagnosed GD, antithyroid drugs for less than 3 months. PBMC RNA was the source of the TCR library. EDTA tubes received approximately 9 milliliters of drawn peripheral blood. This clonotype was seen a few times. J was trimmed by 11 bases and V by 6 bases; bases with no gene match: 8. The CDR3 contains 13 residues. Germline V gene sequence: CDR1 MDHEN, CDR2 SYDVKM. Building of the TCR beta libraries involved iRepertoire HTBI primers and Arm-PCR of CDR3 regions. TCRdb fed the multiplex PCR reads into MiXCR, producing one record per CDR3 protein. The data contain about 210,000 distinct CDR3 sequences, around a fifth of them seen just once; the ten biggest clones take up 12%. The same sample was also used in a study of T cells in Graves' hyperthyroidism and ophthalmopathy. That study adds: Exclusion criteria comprised uncontrolled infection, other autoimmune disease, pregnancy or lactation.

This chain joins TRBV28 and TRBJ2-5; 11 bases match TRBD1. The receptor was derived from a woman aged 30 to 39 with Graves disease. The source material was peripheral blood mononuclear cells (PBMCs), sampled at new diagnosis, from a patient treated with antithyroid drugs. CDR3 sequence (DNA): TGTGCCAGCAGGGACAGGGGGCGAAACCATCAGTACTTC. Its protein product is CASRDRGRNHQYF. Based on the CDR3 plus reference TRBV28 and TRBJ2-5, the full variable domain is DVKVTQSSRYLVKRTGEKVFLECVQDMDHENMFWYRQDPGLGLRLIYFSYDVKMKEKGDIPEGYSVSREKKERFSLILESASTNQTSMYLCASRDRGRNHQYFGPGTRLLVL.